This entry is about one TCR beta chain. The sample comes from a study of CD8+ T cells in alopecia areata. It was cDNA, reverse transcribed from extracted RNA, that served as the sequencing template. Profiling relied on immunoSEQ multiplex PCR, and the TCRdb table lists in-frame clones only, not all of them. The sample contains 270,000 or so clones, 58% of which appear only once. From germline, CDR1 is DFQATT and CDR2 SNEGSKA (reference sequence). This CDR3 contains 11 residues. Trimming removed 4 bases from V and 2 bases from J, with 5 bases in between. As to treatment: oral pan-JAK inhibitor, 5-10 mg twice daily.

The clonotype originates from a human donor with alopecia areata. The genes are TRBV20-1 and TRBJ1-2; tentative D call: TRBD1 (5 bases). This specimen consisted of CD4+ T cells sorted from blood, obtained at week 24, from a patient treated with tofacitinib. The CDR3 loop is CSATGNYGYTF. The CDR3 DNA reads TGCAGTGCTACAGGGAACTATGGCTACACCTTC.